This T cell receptor beta chain was retrieved from a study of CD8+CD57+ T cells in acquired aplastic anemia. This clonotype was observed at least ten times. The CDR3 length is 17 residues. Germline lookup yields CDR1 MNHEY and CDR2 SVGAGI. Losses at the gene ends were 0 bases for V and 0 bases for J; bases not matched to a gene: 8. The authors sequenced patients whose flow cytometry had shown CD8+CD57+ cell expansion. The template used for profiling TCR beta VDJ and CDR3 was genomic DNA. TCRdb reanalysed the reads using MiXCR and keeps one entry per CDR3 protein. Of 150,000 to 170,000 distinct CDR3 sequences listed, less than 60% are singletons.

The genes are TRBV6-5 and TRBJ2-7; TRBD1 agrees at 7 bases. This TCR was recovered from a human donor with aplastic anemia. Sequenced material: sorted CD4+, CD8+, or CD8+CD57+ T cells (not recorded which) from PBMCs. This CDR3 reads CASSYSRDSSTSYEQYF. Here the CDR3 DNA reads TGTGCCAGCAGTTACTCGAGGGACAGCTCGACCTCCTACGAGCAGTACTTC.